This TCR beta chain was recorded in a study of graft-versus-host responses after intestinal transplantation. At the level of the study: Induction with anti-thymocyte globulin, then tacrolimus and steroids for three to four years, was given to all recipients. General observations from the study: Individuals who had graft-donor T cell macrochimerism had allografts that showed high graft-versus-host to host-versus-graft clonal ratios. Researchers found GvH clones in recipient marrow, and some showed up first in ileum or blood. Early post-transplant falls in HvG clones accompanied the peak levels of circulating GvH clones.

Details on this clone: Its antigen is not known.

This CDR3 region has 14 residues. CDR1 is ENHRY and CDR2 is SYGVKD in the germline V gene. V was clipped by 6 bases and J by 4 bases; unmatched bases: 8. TCRdb keeps only in-frame clones here, not all; method: immunoSEQ multiplex PCR. Altogether approximately 70,000 clones are present, around 82% being singletons, with the ten largest covering 0.39%. V is TRBV10-3 and J is TRBJ1-1; 7 bases match TRBD1. This TCR came from a human donor who was the organ donor for an intestinal transplant. The source was unstimulated CD4+ T cells sorted from spleen or lymph node cells, collected before transplant. The CDR3, as DNA: TGTGCCATCAGCGGCAGACAGGGAACCACTGAAGCTTTCTTT. Translated: CAISGRQGTTEAFF.